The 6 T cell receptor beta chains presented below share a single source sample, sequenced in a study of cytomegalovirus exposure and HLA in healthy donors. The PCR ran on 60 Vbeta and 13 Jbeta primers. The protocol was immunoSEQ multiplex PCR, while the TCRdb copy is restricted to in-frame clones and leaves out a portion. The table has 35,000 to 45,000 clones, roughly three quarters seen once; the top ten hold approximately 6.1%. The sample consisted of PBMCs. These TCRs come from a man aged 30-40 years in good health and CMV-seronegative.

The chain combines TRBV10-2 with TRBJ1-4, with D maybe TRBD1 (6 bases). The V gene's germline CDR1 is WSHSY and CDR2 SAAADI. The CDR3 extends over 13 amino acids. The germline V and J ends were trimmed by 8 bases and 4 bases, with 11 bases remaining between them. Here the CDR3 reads CASWTENNEKLFF. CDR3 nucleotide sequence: TGCGCCAGCTGGACAGAAAATAATGAAAAACTGTTTTTT.

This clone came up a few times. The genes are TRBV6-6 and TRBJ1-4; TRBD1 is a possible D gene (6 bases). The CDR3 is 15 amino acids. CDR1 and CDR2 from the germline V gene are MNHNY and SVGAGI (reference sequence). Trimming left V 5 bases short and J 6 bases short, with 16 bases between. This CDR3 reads CASSPRGGGYEKLFF. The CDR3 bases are TGTGCCAGCAGTCCACGGGGAGGGGGGTATGAAAAACTGTTTTTT.

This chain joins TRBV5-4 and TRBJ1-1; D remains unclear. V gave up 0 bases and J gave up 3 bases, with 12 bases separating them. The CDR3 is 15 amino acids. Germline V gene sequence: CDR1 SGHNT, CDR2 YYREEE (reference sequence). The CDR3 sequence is CASSLGSGVDTEAFF. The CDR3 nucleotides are TGTGCCAGCAGCTTGGGGAGCGGGGTGGACACTGAAGCTTTCTTT.

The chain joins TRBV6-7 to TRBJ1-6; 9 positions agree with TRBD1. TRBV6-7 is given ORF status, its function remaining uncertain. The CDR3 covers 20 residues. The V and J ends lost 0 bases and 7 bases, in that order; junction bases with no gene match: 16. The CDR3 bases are TGTGCCAGCAGTTACTCGCCACCGGGACAGGGAATTTTGTTCAATTCACCCCTCCACTTT. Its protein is CASSYSPPGQGILFNSPLHF.

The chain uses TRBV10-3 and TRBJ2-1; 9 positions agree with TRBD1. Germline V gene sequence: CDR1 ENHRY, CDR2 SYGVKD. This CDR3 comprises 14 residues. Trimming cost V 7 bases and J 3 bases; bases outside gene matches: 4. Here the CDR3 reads CAINPGQGYNEQFF. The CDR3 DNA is TGTGCCATCAACCCGGGACAGGGCTACAATGAGCAGTTCTTC.

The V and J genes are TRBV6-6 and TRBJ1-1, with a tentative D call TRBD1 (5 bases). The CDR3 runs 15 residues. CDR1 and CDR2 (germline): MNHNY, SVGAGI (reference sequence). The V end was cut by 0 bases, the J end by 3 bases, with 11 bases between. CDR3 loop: CASSYSKGRHTEAFF. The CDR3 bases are TGTGCCAGCAGTTACTCGAAGGGGCGACACACTGAAGCTTTCTTT.